Included here is one T cell receptor beta chain sequence, with context. Deletions cut 0 bases from V and 8 bases from J, with 25 bases between. Germline V CDR1 and CDR2: LGHNA, YSLEER. This CDR3 region has 19 residues. The record originates from a study of T cell responses to AZD1222 COVID-19 vaccine. Libraries were prepared by immunoSEQ multiplex PCR; TCRdb keeps only in-frame clonotypes and omits some of them. The data show about 160,000 clones, with around 93% seen just once and approximately 4.8% held by the top ten. The clonotype comes from an adult in good health. The rearrangement joins TRBV4-3 to TRBJ1-4; tentatively, D is TRBD1 (6 bases). The sample was peripheral blood, taken on day 0 of AZD1222 vaccination. The CDR3 region is CASSQDHALGGDLIEKLFF. In DNA form, the CDR3 reads TGCGCCAGCAGCCAAGATCACGCCTTAGGGGGGGATTTAATAGAAAAACTGTTTTTT.